Sequencing of this T cell receptor beta chain was carried out in a study of somatic mutations in cytotoxic T cells in rheumatoid arthritis. Germline lookup yields CDR1 MNHEY and CDR2 SMNVEV (reference sequence). The CDR3 totals 14 residues. Trimming took 8 bases from V and 4 from J, leaving 17 bases between them. Profiled with immunoSEQ multiplex PCR; TCRdb holds only in-frame clones, not every one. This table holds approximately 20,000 clones, roughly 82% found once. The sample comprised CD8+ T cells sorted from blood. This sequence joins TRBV27 and TRBJ1-1, with D tentatively TRBD1 (5 bases). This clonotype was sampled from a woman aged 45-65 years in good health. The CDR3 DNA reads TGTGCCAGCTCTTTCGAGGGACTGTCCACTGAAGCTTTCTTT. It is translated as CASSFEGLSTEAFF.